The rows below give T cell receptor beta chains drawn from one sample of a study of blood T cell repertoires in COVID-19. The assay was immunoSEQ multiplex PCR, and TCRdb's table has in-frame clones only and misses some. The table lists approximately 110,000 clones, roughly 86% of them singletons, with 5% to 6% in the top ten. Sequenced input: peripheral blood. All receptors derive from a human donor in a cohort sampled during active COVID-19. Both conserved end residues are part of each CDR3. A D gene is named only where the DNA matches it firmly. Rows give clone size only sometimes, using once, few, many, or a class for an expanded clone.

TRBV7-8	.	TRBJ2-7	.	TGTGCCAGCAGCCAGAGCTCCTACGAGCAGTACTTC	CASSQSSYEQYF
TRBV3-1/TRBV3-2	TRBD1	TRBJ1-2	.	TGTGCCAGCAGCCAAGTCGGCGGCTACAGGGGTCCCGCGGGCTACACCTTC	CASSQVGGYRGPAGYTF
TRBV30	.	TRBJ1-5	.	TGTGCCTGGAGTCGGAGGAGGGCAGGTCAGCCCCAGCATTTT	CAWSRRRAGQPQHF
TRBV11-2	.	TRBJ1-4	.	TGTGCCAGCAGCTTAGACTCCCAATTCAACTATAATGAAAAACTGTTTTTT	CASSLDSQFNYNEKLFF
TRBV9	TRBD2	TRBJ2-1	.	TGTGCCAGCAGCCGTGGACTAGCGGGGTCAAGCTCCTACAATGAGCAGTTCTTC	CASSRGLAGSSSYNEQFF
TRBV11-3	TRBD1	TRBJ2-2	.	TGTGCCAGCAGCTTAAATTGGGGACAGGGATTTGCCACCGGGGAGCTGTTTTTT	CASSLNWGQGFATGELFF
TRBV19	TRBD1	TRBJ2-7	.	TGTGCCAGTAGTACAGGGGGCAGGAGGGGCGAGCAGTACTTC	CASSTGGRRGEQYF
TRBV15	.	TRBJ1-5	.	TGTGCCACCAGCAGAGAAAAGGCTGCGGGTAACAATCAGCCCCAGCATTTT	CATSREKAAGNNQPQHF
TRBV27	TRBD1	TRBJ2-3	.	TGTGCCACCCTCCTCGGGGTTGGACAGGGGCGAAATACGCAGTATTTT	CATLLGVGQGRNTQYF
TRBV28	.	TRBJ1-1	once	TGTGCCAGCAGCGTTAGGGGTGAAGCTTTCTTT	CASSVRGEAFF
TRBV10-2	TRBD2	TRBJ2-1	.	TGCGCCAGCACTCATAGCGGGAATTACAATGAGCAGTTCTTC	CASTHSGNYNEQFF
TRBV6-5	.	TRBJ1-4	.	TGTGCCAGCAGTTACCGTCTTGGCCAGGCTAATGAAAAACTGTTTTTT	CASSYRLGQANEKLFF
TRBV6-2/TRBV6-3	.	TRBJ2-7	.	TGTGCCAGCAGTTACAACCCTACCTACGAGCAGTACTTC	CASSYNPTYEQYF
TRBV30	TRBD2	TRBJ2-7	.	TGTGCCTGCTCAAAGGGACTAGCGGGAGGCAGTTACGAGCAGTACTTC	CACSKGLAGGSYEQYF
TRBV18	TRBD1	TRBJ2-2	.	TGTGCCAGCTCAGCTAGGGGGCAGCCCCTGAACACCGGGGAGCTGTTTTTT	CASSARGQPLNTGELFF
TRBV11-2	.	TRBJ2-3	.	TGTGCCAGCAGCTTATTTGGGACTTTGGAGCGAGGTACGCAGTATTTT	CASSLFGTLERGTQYF
TRBV27	.	TRBJ2-3	.	TGTGCCAGCAGCCCCAAAGAGGTTAGCACAGATACGCAGTATTTT	CASSPKEVSTDTQYF
TRBV24-1	.	TRBJ2-1	.	TGTGCCACCAGTGGAGGGGGGGTTAATGAGCAGTTCTTC	CATSGGGVNEQFF